A single sample gave rise to the 10 T cell receptor beta chains below, sequenced in a study of beta chain features in type 1 diabetes. What was sequenced were expressed TCRB transcripts, since all of the isolated RNA had been reverse transcribed. Assay: immunoSEQ multiplex PCR; the TCRdb copy retains only in-frame clones and omits some. The sample records about 900,000 clones, 17% being singletons. Material for sequencing was naive CD4+ T cells from blood. Receptors originate from a woman aged 18-30 years in good health.

V gene TRBV15 combines with J gene TRBJ2-5; tentatively, D is TRBD2 (6 bases). The V end was cut by 0 bases, the J end by 5 bases, with 16 bases between. CDR3 length equals 16 residues. Germline-derived CDR1 and CDR2 are LNHNV and YYDKDF (reference sequence). Written as DNA, the CDR3 is TGTGCCACCAGCAGAGATCCTGGGAGGTCCAGGGAGACCCAGTACTTC. This translates into CATSRDPGRSRETQYF.

This clone was observed a handful of times. V gene TRBV5-4 combines with J gene TRBJ2-5, with D unresolved. V dropped 4 bases and J dropped 2 bases, with 15 bases sitting between them. Germline CDR1 reads SGHNT; CDR2 reads YYREEE (reference sequence). The CDR3 sequence is 15 residues long. The CDR3 is CASSGYVSSQETQYF. The CDR3 nucleotides read TGTGCCAGCAGCGGTTACGTATCATCTCAAGAGACCCAGTACTTC. Combining the CDR3 with reference TRBV5-4 and TRBJ2-5 gives the whole variable domain ETGVTQSPTHLIKTRGQQVTLRCSSQSGHNTVSWYQQALGQGPQFIFQYYREEENGRGNFPPRFSGLQFPNYSSELNVNALELDDSALYLCASSGYVSSQETQYFGPGTRLLVL.

This clone was seen a handful of times. The chain carries TRBV4-2 and TRBJ2-7, with D possibly being TRBD1 or TRBD2 (5 bases each). The CDR3 has 18 residues. The germline V gene has CDR1 LGHNA and CDR2 YNFKEQ. V lost 7 bases and J 3 bases, leaving 28 bases between the germline ends. CDR3 sequence: CASTTTTGRPLGFYEQYF. The DNA for the CDR3 is TGTGCCAGCACCACCACCACGGGACGACCCCTTGGGTTCTACGAGCAGTACTTC.

The chain couples TRBV7-9 to TRBJ1-1, with D possibly being TRBD1 (5 bases). CDR3 size: 13 residues. CDR1 is SEHNR, CDR2 FQNEAQ, per germline (reference sequence). V lost 2 bases and J 10 bases, leaving 14 bases between the germline ends. CDR3 DNA sequence: TGTGCCAGCAGCTTATTCGGGGACCTCGCAGCTTTCTTT. Translation: CASSLFGDLAAFF. Complete variable domain (other parts from reference TRBV7-9 and TRBJ1-1): DTGVSQNPRHKITKRGQNVTFRCDPISEHNRLYWYRQTLGQGPEFLTYFQNEAQLEKSRLLSDRFSAERPKGSFSTLEIQRTEQGDSAMYLCASSLFGDLAAFFGQGTRLTVV.

With regard to this clone: In the same sample, other DNA sequences code for this CDR3. The J gene is TRBJ2-1, the V gene TRBV6-5, with TRBD2 identical over 8 bases. V gave up 5 bases and J gave up 5 bases; unmatched junction bases: 8. There are 15 residues in the CDR3. CDR1 is MNHEY and CDR2 is SVGAGI in the germline V gene. CDR3: CASSRGTSGHNEQFF. The CDR3 DNA reads TGTGCCAGCAGTCGCGGCACTAGCGGCCACAATGAGCAGTTCTTC.

In this sample, this clone turned up a few times. The chain employs TRBV2 and TRBJ2-1; D is possibly TRBD1 or TRBD2 (5 bases each). From germline, CDR1 is SNHLY and CDR2 FYNNEI. V shed 7 bases and J shed 9 bases, with 13 bases lying between them. CDR3 length: 12 residues. DNA for the CDR3: TGTGCCAGCAAGTTTGGGGGATCTGAGCAGTTCTTC. Protein: CASKFGGSEQFF.

This chain connects TRBV4-3 to TRBJ1-5, with D maybe TRBD1 (5 bases). The CDR3 totals 15 residues. The germline V gene encodes CDR1 LGHNA and CDR2 YSLEER. V shed 2 bases and J shed 6 bases, with 14 bases lying between them. The CDR3 loop is CASSQHFQGSQPQHF. The CDR3 DNA reads as TGCGCCAGCAGCCAACACTTTCAGGGATCTCAGCCCCAGCATTTT.

The V gene is TRBV9, the J gene TRBJ2-5, with D perhaps TRBD2 (6 bases). Germline CDR1 and CDR2: SGDLS and YYNGEE. Trimming took off 0 bases at V and 4 bases at J, with 13 bases between the two ends. The CDR3 runs 15 residues. CDR3: CASSVAEGRGETQYF. The CDR3, as DNA: TGTGCCAGCAGCGTAGCGGAGGGTAGGGGAGAGACCCAGTACTTC.

This clone was seen only a few times. The chain carries TRBV7-8 and TRBJ2-1; 10 bases fit TRBD2. The germline V gene has CDR1 SGHVS and CDR2 FQNEAQ. With V trimmed by 1 base and J by 5 bases, 2 bases remained unmatched. CDR3 length: 15 residues. In DNA, the CDR3 is TGTGCCAGCAGCTTAGGGACTAGCGGCCACAATGAGCAGTTCTTC. This codes for CASSLGTSGHNEQFF.

This clone was seen a few times. The V gene is TRBV5-5, the J gene TRBJ2-1; 8 bases agree with TRBD2. Trimming removed 4 bases from V and 9 bases from J; junction bases left unmatched: 12. Germline V gives CDR1 SGHKS, CDR2 YYEKEE (reference sequence). The CDR3 spans 15 residues. CDR3 sequence: CASSGGREAATEQFF. Here the CDR3 DNA reads TGTGCCAGCAGCGGCGGGCGGGAGGCCGCGACTGAGCAGTTCTTC.